These 8 T cell receptor beta chains came from one sample sequenced in a study of technical replicates of blood from a handful of donors. Measured with immunoSEQ multiplex PCR; TCRdb has only the in-frame clones, and not every one. The table has about 100,000 clones, roughly 95% seen once; the top ten hold roughly 0.22%. The specimen sequenced was T cells isolated from PBMCs. All receptors come from a human donor in good health.

This clone was observed a single time. The chain carries TRBV5-1 and TRBJ2-3, with D unresolved. The V gene lost 2 bases and the J gene lost 1 base, with 5 bases spanning the gap. CDR3 size: 13 residues. Germline V gives CDR1 SGHRS, CDR2 YFSETQ. The CDR3 DNA reads TGCGCCAGCAGCTTTCCCGGCACAGATACGCAGTATTTT. Translation gives CASSFPGTDTQYF. Based on the CDR3 plus reference TRBV5-1 and TRBJ2-3, the full variable domain is KAGVTQTPRYLIKTRGQQVTLSCSPISGHRSVSWYQQTPGQGLQFLFEYFSETQRNKGNFPGRFSGRQFSNSRSEMNVSTLELGDSALYLCASSFPGTDTQYFGPGTRLTVL.

The genes are TRBV28 and TRBJ2-1; D is possibly TRBD1 (6 bases). Germline V gives CDR1 MDHEN, CDR2 SYDVKM. This CDR3 is 15 amino acids long. Trimming removed 5 bases from V and 3 bases from J, with 14 bases in between. CDR3 DNA: TGTGCCAGCAGTCATCTGTCGGACAGCTACAATGAGCAGTTCTTC. Protein sequence: CASSHLSDSYNEQFF.

The chain uses TRBV7-9 and TRBJ1-3; no clear D gene. The CDR3 covers 15 residues. Germline V gene sequence: CDR1 SEHNR, CDR2 FQNEAQ (reference sequence). V was trimmed by 1 base and J by 5 bases, leaving 12 bases between them. The CDR3 sequence is CASSLGAPIRNTIYF. Written as DNA, the CDR3 is TGTGCCAGCAGCTTAGGGGCTCCGATCCGAAACACCATATATTTT.

The rearrangement uses TRBV4-1 and TRBJ2-5; unclear D gene. Germline V gene sequence: CDR1 MGHRA, CDR2 YSYEKL. The CDR3 loop spans 13 amino acids. V lost 0 bases and J lost 4, with 6 bases in between. The CDR3 reads CASSQEGRETQYF. The CDR3 DNA reads as TGCGCCAGCAGCCAAGAGGGCCGAGAGACCCAGTACTTC.

This chain links TRBV18 with TRBJ2-2; 12 positions agree with TRBD1. The length of the CDR3 is 17 residues. V shed 3 bases and J 3 bases; nucleotides not matched to a gene: 5. Germline CDR1 reads KGHSH; CDR2 reads LQKENI. CDR3 amino acids: CASSPGTGGWYTGELFF. DNA of the CDR3: TGTGCCAGCTCACCCGGGACAGGGGGCTGGTACACCGGGGAGCTGTTTTTT.

This chain connects TRBV6-1 to TRBJ2-7, with 9 bases that match TRBD1. Germline V gene data show CDR1 as MNHNS and CDR2 as SASEGT. V gave up 4 bases and J gave up 5 bases; unmatched junction bases: 18. This CDR3 has 18 residues. CDR3 bases: TGTGCCAGCAGTGGGACGGACAGGGGCACGGGCCCGGGGAACGAGCAGTACTTC. Protein product: CASSGTDRGTGPGNEQYF.

The chain couples TRBV9 to TRBJ2-4, with 12 bases identical to TRBD2. CDR3 length: 17 residues. Germline-derived CDR1 and CDR2 are SGDLS and YYNGEE. With V trimmed by 3 bases and J by 2 bases, 6 bases remained unmatched. For the CDR3, the DNA is TGTGCCAGCAGCGCTAGCGGGAGGGCCGGAACCAAAAACATTCAGTACTTC. This sequence encodes CASSASGRAGTKNIQYF. The whole variable domain, filled in from reference TRBV9 and TRBJ2-4, reads DSGVTQTPKHLITATGQRVTLRCSPRSGDLSVYWYQQSLDQGLQFLIQYYNGEERAKGNILERFSAQQFPDLHSELNLSSLELGDSALYFCASSASGRAGTKNIQYFGAGTRLSVL.

The chain carries TRBV5-4 and TRBJ1-3; tentatively, D is TRBD1 (5 bases). The CDR3 is 14 residues long. Germline V gives CDR1 SGHNT, CDR2 YYREEE (reference sequence). Trimming shortened V by 3 bases and J by 0 bases, and 7 bases separated the two germline ends. CDR3 region: CASSWGGSGNTIYF. CDR3 sequence (DNA): TGTGCCAGCAGCTGGGGGGGCTCTGGAAACACCATATATTTT.